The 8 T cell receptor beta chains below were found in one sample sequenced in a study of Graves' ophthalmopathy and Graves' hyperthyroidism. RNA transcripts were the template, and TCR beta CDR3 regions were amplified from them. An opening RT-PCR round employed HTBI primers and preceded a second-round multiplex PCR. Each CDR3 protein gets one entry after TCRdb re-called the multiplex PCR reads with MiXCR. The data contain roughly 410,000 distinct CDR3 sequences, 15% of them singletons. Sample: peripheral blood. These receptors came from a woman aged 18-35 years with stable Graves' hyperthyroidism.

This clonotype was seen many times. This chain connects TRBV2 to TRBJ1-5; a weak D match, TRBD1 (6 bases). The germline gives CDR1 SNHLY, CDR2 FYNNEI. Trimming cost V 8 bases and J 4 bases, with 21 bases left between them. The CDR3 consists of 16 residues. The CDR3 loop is CASRGQVRGGNQPQHF. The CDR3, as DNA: TGTGCCAGCCGCGGACAAGTTCGAGGGGGGAATCAGCCCCAGCATTTT.

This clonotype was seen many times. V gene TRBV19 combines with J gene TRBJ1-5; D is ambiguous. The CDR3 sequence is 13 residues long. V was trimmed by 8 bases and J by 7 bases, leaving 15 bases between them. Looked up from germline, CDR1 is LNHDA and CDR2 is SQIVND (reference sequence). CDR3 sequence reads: CASGQRVRQPQHF. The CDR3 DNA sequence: TGTGCCAGTGGGCAAAGGGTGAGGCAGCCCCAGCATTTT.

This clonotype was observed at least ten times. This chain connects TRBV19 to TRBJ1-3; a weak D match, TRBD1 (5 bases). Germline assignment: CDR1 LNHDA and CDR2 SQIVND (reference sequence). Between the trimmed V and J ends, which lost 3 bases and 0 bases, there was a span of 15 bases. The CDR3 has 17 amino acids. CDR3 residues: CASSIVRGPSSGNTIYF. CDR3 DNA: TGTGCCAGTAGTATTGTTCGGGGACCCAGCTCTGGAAACACCATATATTTT.

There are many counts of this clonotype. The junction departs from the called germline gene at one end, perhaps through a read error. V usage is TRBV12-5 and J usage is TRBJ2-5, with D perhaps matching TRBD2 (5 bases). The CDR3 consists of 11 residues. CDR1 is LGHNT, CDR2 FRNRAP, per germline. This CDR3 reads CASGLEETQYF. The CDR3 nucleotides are TGTGCCAGTGGACTGGAAGAGACCCAGTACTTC.

CDR3 nucleotide sequence: TGTGCCAGCGGAGGGAGGGTCAGGGTGTGGGGTTACACCTTC. It yields the protein CASGGRVRVWGYTF. The rearrangement uses TRBV12-3 or TRBV12-4 and TRBJ1-2, with D possibly being TRBD1 (5 bases). This CDR3 is 14 amino acids long. V was cut by 8 bases and J by 11 bases, with 24 bases left in between.

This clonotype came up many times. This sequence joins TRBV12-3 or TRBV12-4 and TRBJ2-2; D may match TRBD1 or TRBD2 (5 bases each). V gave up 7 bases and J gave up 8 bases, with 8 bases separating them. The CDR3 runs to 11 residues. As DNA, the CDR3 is TGTGCCAGCATATGGGGGGGGGAGCTGTTTTTT. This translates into CASIWGGELFF.

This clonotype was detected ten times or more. CDR3 in DNA: TGTGCCAGCAGCAATCCCGTACCGTACGAGCAGTACTTC. As protein: CASSNPVPYEQYF. This chain connects TRBV7-9 to TRBJ2-7; D is ambiguous. CDR3 length: 13 amino acids. Deletions cut 5 bases from V and 4 bases from J, with 12 bases between. Germline V gene data show CDR1 as SEHNR and CDR2 as FQNEAQ (reference sequence).

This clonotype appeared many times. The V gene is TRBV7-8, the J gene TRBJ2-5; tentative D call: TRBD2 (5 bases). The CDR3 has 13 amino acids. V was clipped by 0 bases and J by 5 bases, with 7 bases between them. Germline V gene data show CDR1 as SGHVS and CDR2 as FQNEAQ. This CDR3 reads CASSLATTETQYF. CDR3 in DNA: TGTGCCAGCAGCTTAGCGACTACGGAGACCCAGTACTTC.